The 18 T cell receptor beta chains listed next were all sequenced from one sample in a study of blood T cell repertoires in COVID-19. Here immunoSEQ multiplex PCR was the method, and the copy in TCRdb shows in-frame clones only, minus some. This table has a few hundred thousand clones, around 80% appearing once. The sample consisted of peripheral blood. The source of these receptors is a man aged 60 to 69 with acute or convalescent COVID-19.

The V and J genes are TRBV7-9 and TRBJ2-1; 10 nucleotides match TRBD1. CDR3 length equals 12 residues. CDR1 SEHNR and CDR2 FQNEAQ come from the germline V gene (reference sequence). After removal of 5 bases from V and 8 bases from J, the junction contained 0 bases not matched to a gene. CDR3 sequence reads: CASSGTGDEQFF. CDR3 nucleotide sequence: TGTGCCAGCAGCGGGACAGGGGATGAGCAGTTCTTC.

The chain couples TRBV10-3 to TRBJ2-5; D unclear. The length of the CDR3 is 11 residues. V dropped 0 bases and J dropped 10 bases, with 6 bases sitting between them. Germline CDR1 reads ENHRY; CDR2 reads SYGVKD. The CDR3 spells CAISESDFQYF. In DNA, the CDR3 is TGTGCCATCAGTGAGTCCGACTTCCAGTACTTC.

This clone was observed a few times. This chain uses TRBV5-1 with TRBJ2-1; TRBD2 aligns across 11 bases. CDR3 size: 17 residues. V trimming: 2 bases; J trimming: 8 bases; junction bases outside the gene matches: 12. The germline V gene has CDR1 SGHRS and CDR2 YFSETQ. The CDR3: CASSLLAGGPSVHEQFF. The CDR3 DNA follows: TGCGCCAGCAGCTTATTAGCGGGGGGGCCTTCAGTCCATGAGCAGTTCTTC.

In regard to this clone: An end of the junction does not agree with germline; a read error may underlie this. The chain links TRBV4-1 to TRBJ2-3; a possible D gene is TRBD2 (5 bases). CDR1 and CDR2 (germline): MGHRA, YSYEKL. The CDR3 loop spans 12 amino acids. The CDR3 region has the DNA TGCGCCAGCAGCCAAGTTACTAGTACGCGGTATTTT. As protein: CASSQVTSTRYF.

The rearrangement joins TRBV5-5 to TRBJ2-7; D possibly corresponds to TRBD2 (6 bases). V was pared by 1 base and J by 2 bases, with 13 bases between. Germline V gene data show CDR1 as SGHKS and CDR2 as YYEKEE (reference sequence). This CDR3 region has 15 residues. The CDR3 loop is CASSLIGTGTYEQYF. The CDR3 DNA is TGTGCCAGCAGCTTGATCGGGACTGGGACCTACGAGCAGTACTTC.

This chain connects TRBV15 to TRBJ2-1; the match to TRBD2 covers 7 bases. The CDR3 contains 13 residues. Per the germline V gene, CDR1 is LNHNV and CDR2 is YYDKDF (reference sequence). Unmatched junction bases numbered 7, after V lost 6 bases and J lost 8 bases. CDR3: CATSTAGEYEQFF. The CDR3 DNA reads TGTGCCACCAGTACGGCGGGAGAGTATGAGCAGTTCTTC.

The chain uses TRBV7-9 and TRBJ2-7, with 9 bases lining up with TRBD1. V was pared by 1 base and J by 2 bases, with 6 bases of the junction left unmatched. Germline CDR1 SEHNR, CDR2 FQNEAQ (reference sequence). This CDR3 has 16 amino acids. CDR3 DNA: TGTGCCAGCAGCTTAGTCGGGACAGGGACTACCTACGAGCAGTACTTC. It codes for CASSLVGTGTTYEQYF. Full variable domain (rest looked up from reference TRBV7-9 and TRBJ2-7): DTGVSQNPRHKITKRGQNVTFRCDPISEHNRLYWYRQTLGQGPEFLTYFQNEAQLEKSRLLSDRFSAERPKGSFSTLEIQRTEQGDSAMYLCASSLVGTGTTYEQYFGPGTRLTVT.

The chain couples TRBV9 to TRBJ2-4; tentatively, D is TRBD2 (5 bases). The V end lost 0 bases, the J end lost 3 bases, and 7 bases lay between the germline ends. CDR3 size: 14 residues. Germline V gives CDR1 SGDLS, CDR2 YYNGEE. The CDR3 is CASSVGRGKNIQYF. The CDR3 DNA reads TGTGCCAGCAGCGTAGGTCGGGGCAAAAACATTCAGTACTTC.

The chain carries TRBV3-1 (or the pseudogene TRBV3-2) and TRBJ2-2; D possibly corresponds to TRBD1 (6 bases). The CDR3 is made up of 16 amino acids. Germline assignment: CDR1 LGHDT and CDR2 YNNKEL (reference sequence). V dropped 6 bases and J dropped 4 bases, with 18 bases sitting between them. The CDR3 DNA is TGTGCCAGCAGGGGATGGGGACAAGAGGCCACCGGGGAGCTGTTTTTT. The encoded protein is CASRGWGQEATGELFF.

CDR3 loop: CARSLGVDVGQMISNQPQHF. The DNA of the CDR3 is TGTGCCAGAAGCTTAGGGGTCGATGTGGGACAGATGATTAGCAATCAGCCCCAGCATTTT. V and J are TRBV7-5 and TRBJ1-5; the tabulated D call, TRBD1, remains unverified against the DNA. TRBV7-5 is recorded as a pseudogene. This CDR3 has 20 amino acids.

In regard to this clone: Other nucleotide sequences in the sample specify the same CDR3. V gene TRBV19 combines with J gene TRBJ1-4, with TRBD1 as a possible D gene (5 bases). The germline V and J ends were trimmed by 5 bases and 4 bases, with 11 bases remaining between them. CDR1 and CDR2 from the germline V gene are LNHDA and SQIVND (reference sequence). The CDR3 totals 14 residues. In nucleotides, the CDR3 is TGTGCCAGTAGTGGAAGACAGATTAATGAAAAACTGTTTTTT. Its translation is CASSGRQINEKLFF. The full variable domain, rest sourced from reference TRBV19 and TRBJ1-4, is DGGITQSPKYLFRKEGQNVTLSCEQNLNHDAMYWYRQDPGQGLRLIYYSQIVNDFQKGDIAEGYSVSREKKESFPLTVTSAQKNPTAFYLCASSGRQINEKLFFGSGTQLSVL.

This clone was observed a few times. The chain links TRBV6-5 to TRBJ2-5, with D unresolved. This CDR3 is built from 14 residues. The V and J ends lost 2 bases and 1 base respectively, with 8 bases between them. Germline V gene lookup returns CDR1 MNHEY and CDR2 SVGAGI. For the CDR3, the DNA is TGTGCCAGCAGTTACGAGCCCCTCCAAGAGACCCAGTACTTC. It specifies CASSYEPLQETQYF.

The chain is built from TRBV5-1 and TRBJ2-7; TRBD1 aligns across 10 bases. The CDR3 length is 15 residues. J was trimmed by 6 bases and V by 3 bases; bases with no gene match: 9. CDR1 is SGHRS and CDR2 is YFSETQ in the germline V gene. The CDR3 coding sequence is TGCGCCAGCAGCTCGGCTCCCGGGACAGGGGCCGAGCAGTACTTC. Amino acids: CASSSAPGTGAEQYF.

This clone was seen more than once but under ten times. V and J are TRBV4-2 and TRBJ1-2; perhaps TRBD1 as D (5 bases). Germline loops: CDR1 LGHNA, CDR2 YNFKEQ. Trimming pared 0 bases from V and 8 bases from J, leaving 13 bases between. This CDR3 is 14 amino acids long. The CDR3 sequence: CASSQEGAVYGYTF. The CDR3 bases are TGTGCCAGCAGCCAAGAAGGGGCAGTTTACGGCTACACCTTC.

V and J are TRBV28 and TRBJ2-3, with a tentative D call TRBD2 (6 bases). V was clipped by 3 bases and J by 2 bases, with 12 bases between them. CDR1 MDHEN and CDR2 SYDVKM come from the germline V gene. The CDR3 has 15 residues. CDR3 amino acids: CASSFSSSATDTQYF. CDR3 DNA: TGTGCCAGCAGTTTTAGTTCTAGCGCCACAGATACGCAGTATTTT.

This clone was seen a handful of times. The rearrangement links TRBV10-3 to TRBJ2-2; perhaps TRBD1 as D (6 bases). Germline loops: CDR1 ENHRY, CDR2 SYGVKD. The CDR3 consists of 16 residues. With 0 bases removed from V and 6 bases from J, the gap between germline ends came to 14 bases. The chain's CDR3 is CAISESRGLPAGELFF. CDR3 sequence (DNA): TGTGCCATCAGTGAGTCGAGGGGGTTACCGGCCGGGGAGCTGTTTTTT.

The chain combines TRBV3-1 (or the pseudogene TRBV3-2) with TRBJ1-1; D is unresolved. Germline V gene lookup returns CDR1 LGHDT and CDR2 YNNKEL (reference sequence). The ends were cut back, 7 bases at V and 4 bases at J, with 13 bases in the middle. The CDR3 totals 13 residues. The CDR3 DNA follows: TGTGCCAGCACCGTGGAGGGAGGCACTGAAGCTTTCTTT. Translating gives CASTVEGGTEAFF.

The chain joins TRBV4-3 to TRBJ2-6; unclear D gene. Deletions cut 4 bases from V and 2 bases from J, with 9 bases between. There are 15 residues in the CDR3. From germline, CDR1 is LGHNA and CDR2 YSLEER. The CDR3 DNA follows: TGCGCCAGCAGCCTTAGTCGTGCTGGGGCCAACGTCCTGACTTTC. Protein: CASSLSRAGANVLTF.